This T cell receptor (beta chain) was captured in a study of blood T cell repertoires in COVID-19 (dated by TCRdb to about 2020). For the wider study: Collaborator samples came from the United States, Italy and Spain and covered acute and convalescent phases of COVID-19. HLA class I and class II types, where available, came from metadata supplied by the sample provider rather than from assay-based typing. The prospective study material was composed of cDNA or gDNA derived from T cells, B-cell-depleted T cells, or PBMCs. The sample metadata nearly always contained a de-identified subject ID, COVID-19 status, age in years and sex. A freely available public database, intended as a resource for researchers studying the immune response to SARS-CoV-2, is where the repertoires were released. The dataset comprised deeply sampled blood TCRbeta repertoires from subjects exposed to, actively infected with, or recovered from COVID-19. Samples were obtained from the ongoing ImmuneRACE study (first 160 participants) and from roughly 1,300 subjects provided by 6 global collaborators.

TCRbeta CDR3 regions were amplified from genomic DNA by means of the immunoSEQ Assay, a bias-controlled multiplex PCR. The authors processed their data as follows. The number of nucleated cells in each sample was estimated by amplification of reference gene primers within the assay. Sequence reads were collapsed and filtered to measure the absolute abundance of every unique TCRbeta CDR3 rearrangement. For each sample, productive Simpson clonality was calculated as the square root of Simpson's diversity index across productive rearrangements. Held by TCRdb, this immuneACCESS table contains in-frame sequences only and omits some clones. Under half of the omission traces to an unresolved V gene where checked; the cause of the rest is unknown. Clone size and V and J calls were adopted from that table, with D and trimming inferred from the DNA. A total of about 250,000 clones appear in this sample, 70% to 90% of them only once. Jointly, the top ten make up about 6.7% of the sample.

Broader findings and caveats from the paper: How much clinical and demographic metadata was included differed by source and by participant, and the metadata was provided uncurated.

Taken from cysteine to phenylalanine, the CDR3 has 13 residues. Just CDR3 DNA is preserved here, 39 bases in frame from base 1. According to the germline V gene, CDR1 reads SNHLY and CDR2 reads FYNNEI. V and J lose 11 bases and 0 bases, and a span of 13 bases separates them. One collaborating source in Seattle enrolled patients during active infection and followed them longitudinally through the course of disease. Each collaborating institution followed its own protocols to collect whole blood in K2EDTA tubes. For TCRbeta analysis, collaborators shipped samples as frozen whole blood, isolated PBMCs, or DNA extracted from either of those sample types. In regard to this clone: Its antigen is unknown. Base qualities are not recorded, but no much larger clone differs from it by a single base.

This sequence originates from a woman in her twenties or thirties with COVID-19, enrolled during active disease. Sequenced material: peripheral blood. Recombination connected TRBV2 to TRBJ1-1, with the D gene call left open. The CDR3 here reads CAEQERVNTEAFF. The nucleotide sequence is given as TGTGCCGAGCAAGAGCGGGTGAACACTGAAGCTTTCTTT.